The clone carrying this TCR beta chain was found many times. RNA transcripts were the template, and TCR beta CDR3 regions were amplified from them. Second-round multiplex PCR came after first-round RT-PCR with HTBI primers. TCRdb re-derived calls from the multiplex PCR reads in MiXCR, one entry per CDR3 protein. The profile shows around 600,000 distinct CDR3 sequences, about two fifths of them singletons. These data are taken from a study of Graves' ophthalmopathy and Graves' hyperthyroidism. This CDR3 comprises 14 residues. CDR1 is SGHDN, CDR2 FVKESK, per germline. Between the trimmed V and J ends, which lost 0 bases and 5 bases, there was a span of 10 bases.

The sequencing input was peripheral blood. V is TRBV14 and J is TRBJ2-5, with D possibly TRBD1 on 5 matching bases. The source of this sequence is an adult man with Graves' ophthalmopathy. The CDR3: CASSQEGVSETQYF. The CDR3 region has the DNA TGTGCCAGCAGCCAAGAAGGGGTCTCGGAGACCCAGTACTTC.